The 32 T cell receptor beta chains given below trace back to one sample, sequenced in a study of OX40 agonist ivuxolimab in advanced cancers. Here immunoSEQ multiplex PCR was the method, and the copy in TCRdb shows in-frame clones only, minus some. The table lists tens of thousands of clones, 80% to 90% of them singletons. This sample comprised CD4+ or CD8+ T cells sorted from blood, obtained in a trial of the OX40 agonist ivuxolimab. The source is an adult with an advanced solid tumor such as melanoma, head and neck, liver or kidney cancer.

CDR3 nucleotides: TGCGCCAGCAGCCAGGAGGACAGTAGCTATAGCAATCAGCCCCAGCATTTT. Translated, it gives CASSQEDSSYSNQPQHF. The J gene is TRBJ1-5, the V gene TRBV4-1, with D possibly being TRBD1 (6 bases). The CDR3 runs to 17 residues. Germline V gene sequence: CDR1 MGHRA, CDR2 YSYEKL. Trimming took off 3 bases at V and 0 bases at J, with 15 bases between the two ends.

The chain is built from TRBV27 and TRBJ2-5; 10 positions match TRBD1. With V trimmed by 8 bases and J by 4 bases, 10 bases remained unmatched. Germline V lookup: CDR1 MNHEY, CDR2 SMNVEV (reference sequence). CDR3 length: 15 residues. The CDR3 loop reads CASASGQGMRETQYF. CDR3 DNA sequence: TGTGCCAGCGCCTCGGGACAGGGGATGAGAGAGACCCAGTACTTC.

This clone has just one count. This chain links TRBV29-1 with TRBJ1-2; D may be TRBD1 (6 bases). The germline V gene has CDR1 SQVTM and CDR2 ANQGSEA. The CDR3 spans 13 residues. Deletions cut 6 bases from V and 7 bases from J, with 18 bases between. This CDR3 is CSVDQGRRGGYTF. The CDR3 coding sequence is TGCAGCGTGGATCAGGGGAGGAGGGGTGGCTACACCTTC.

This clone was seen a single time. As the CDR3 is not closed by the conserved phenylalanine or tryptophan, this likely results from a read error. This chain connects TRBV6-5 to TRBJ2-7; 7 nucleotides match TRBD1. CDR3 length: 14 residues. The V gene's germline CDR1 is MNHEY and CDR2 SVGAGI. V gave up 2 bases and J gave up 3 bases; unmatched junction bases: 4. The CDR3 DNA is TGTGCCAGCAGTTACCGGGACAGCAGCTACGAGCAGTACCTC. Protein: CASSYRDSSYEQYL.

The gene calls are TRBV6-1 and TRBJ1-1; 8 bases map to TRBD1. The ends lost 4 bases at V and 1 base at J; junction bases unmatched: 2. This CDR3 region has 14 residues. CDR1 is MNHNS, CDR2 SASEGT, per germline. The chain's CDR3 is CASSAQGANTEAFF. The CDR3, as DNA: TGTGCCAGCAGTGCTCAGGGGGCGAACACTGAAGCTTTCTTT.

The chain employs TRBV7-9 and TRBJ2-2, with 10 bases that match TRBD2. This CDR3 comprises 18 residues. Trimming removed 5 bases from V and 2 bases from J; junction bases left unmatched: 11. Germline values: CDR1 SEHNR, CDR2 FQNEAQ (reference sequence). The CDR3 nucleotides are TGTGCCAGCAGCCCCGGGACTAGCGAGAAACTTAACACCGGGGAGCTGTTTTTT. Translation gives CASSPGTSEKLNTGELFF.

The chain is built from TRBV9 and TRBJ1-6, with 8 bases matching TRBD1. This CDR3 region has 18 residues. In germline, CDR1 is SGDLS, CDR2 YYNGEE. Losses at the gene ends were 4 bases for V and 8 bases for J; bases not matched to a gene: 17. This CDR3 is CASSIRSDGPGGDSPLHF. Written as DNA, the CDR3 is TGTGCCAGCAGCATTCGTAGTGATGGTCCAGGGGGCGATTCACCCCTCCACTTT.

The chain carries TRBV4-1 and TRBJ2-1, with TRBD2 matching 14 bases. Germline CDR1 is MGHRA and CDR2 is YSYEKL. The V segment lost 1 base and the J segment 4 bases; nucleotides outside the gene matches: 12. CDR3 size: 20 residues. CDR3 amino acids: CASSQGRLAGGPRAYNEQFF. In DNA, the CDR3 is TGCGCCAGCAGCCAAGGGAGACTAGCGGGGGGGCCGCGAGCGTACAATGAGCAGTTCTTC.

V and J are TRBV27 and TRBJ1-5, with a possible D match to TRBD1 (5 bases). Deletions cut 2 bases from V and 7 bases from J, with 12 bases between. The CDR3 covers 14 residues. Germline-derived CDR1 and CDR2 are MNHEY and SMNVEV (reference sequence). In DNA, the CDR3 is TGTGCCAGCAGTTTAATTGGGGGGTTGCAGCCCCAGCATTTT. It yields the protein CASSLIGGLQPQHF.

The chain has TRBV19 and TRBJ1-2; D is unresolved. This CDR3 region has 16 residues. CDR1 and CDR2 (germline): LNHDA, SQIVND (reference sequence). Deletions cut 4 bases from V and 4 bases from J, with 19 bases between. The DNA of the CDR3 is TGTGCCAGTAGTAACCTCCGGGAGCCTCTGGGCTATGGCTACACCTTC. Protein: CASSNLREPLGYGYTF.

The chain combines TRBV7-3 with TRBJ1-1; D is unclear. CDR1 SGHTA and CDR2 FQGTGA come from the germline V gene. V lost 3 bases to trimming and J lost 4 bases, with 6 bases between them. The CDR3 spans 12 residues. This chain's CDR3 is CASSFGSTEAFF. DNA of the CDR3: TGTGCCAGCAGCTTCGGGAGCACTGAAGCTTTCTTT. Supplemented by reference TRBV7-3 and TRBJ1-1, the full variable domain reads GAGVSQTPSNKVTEKGKYVELRCDPISGHTALYWYRQSLGQGPEFLIYFQGTGAADDSGLPNDRFFAVRPEGSVSTLKIQRTERGDSAVYLCASSFGSTEAFFGQGTRLTVV.

The chain links TRBV4-1 to TRBJ1-2; D is undetermined. The germline CDR1 and CDR2 sequences are MGHRA and YSYEKL. This CDR3 is 13 amino acids long. Trimming removed 0 bases from V and 7 bases from J, with 9 bases in between. The CDR3: CASSQDPGSGYTF. CDR3 DNA sequence: TGCGCCAGCAGCCAAGATCCGGGGTCTGGCTACACCTTC.

V and J are TRBV7-9 and TRBJ1-1; D unresolved. V was shortened by 1 base and J by 9 bases, with 12 bases between the two germline ends. Per germline, CDR1 SEHNR and CDR2 FQNEAQ (reference sequence). This CDR3 region has 13 residues. CDR3 sequence (DNA): TGTGCCAGCAGCTTAGTTGGGCAGATCCAAGCTTTCTTT. Its translation: CASSLVGQIQAFF.

The chain couples TRBV27 to TRBJ1-1, with a weak D call TRBD1 (5 bases). Germline V gene sequence: CDR1 MNHEY, CDR2 SMNVEV (reference sequence). The V end was cut by 5 bases, the J end by 1 base, with 11 bases between. The CDR3 consists of 14 residues. The CDR3 spells CASSPHTGNTEAFF. The CDR3 nucleotides read TGTGCCAGCAGTCCTCATACAGGGAACACTGAAGCTTTCTTT.

In nucleotides, the CDR3 is TGTGCCAGCAGCTTATATAGCGGTCCCCCCCAGTTCTTC. It specifies CASSLYSGPPQFF. The rearrangement joins TRBV5-6 to TRBJ2-1; D possibly corresponds to TRBD2 (6 bases). The CDR3 totals 13 residues. V was clipped by 2 bases and J by 13 bases, with 16 bases between them. Germline CDR1 is SGHDT and CDR2 is YYEEEE.

This sequence joins TRBV21-1 and TRBJ1-3. TRBV21-1 is a pseudogene locus. The CDR3 totals 15 residues. The CDR3 DNA is TGTGCCAGCGTATATTGGCTAGGGTCTGGAAACACCATATATTTT. It translates to CASVYWLGSGNTIYF.

This clone was observed once. The chain joins TRBV9 to TRBJ2-7, with 8 bases lining up with TRBD2. The CDR3 loop spans 14 amino acids. The V gene end was trimmed by 4 bases and the J gene end by 4 bases; junction bases not matched to a gene: 7. Germline V gives CDR1 SGDLS, CDR2 YYNGEE. CDR3: CASSPGGAGYEQYF. CDR3 coding DNA: TGTGCCAGCAGCCCGGGAGGGGCTGGATACGAGCAGTACTTC.

The rearrangement joins TRBV5-1 to TRBJ1-6; 8 positions match TRBD1. Germline trimming cut 0 bases from V and 6 bases from J; bases unmatched to any gene: 2. Germline V gives CDR1 SGHRS, CDR2 YFSETQ. The CDR3 extends over 15 amino acids. Here the CDR3 reads CASSLGQGANSPLHF. CDR3 DNA: TGCGCCAGCAGCTTGGGTCAGGGGGCTAATTCACCCCTCCACTTT.

Only one count was recorded for this clone. The chain has TRBV5-1 and TRBJ2-7; TRBD2 aligns across 16 bases. CDR3 size: 15 residues. CDR1 is SGHRS and CDR2 is YFSETQ in the germline V gene. With V trimmed by 4 bases and J by 4 bases, 2 bases remained unmatched. The DNA for the CDR3 is TGCGCCAGCAGCGGGGGACTAGCGGGAGGGTACGAGCAGTACTTC. Amino acids: CASSGGLAGGYEQYF.

The chain has TRBV6-1 and TRBJ1-2, with D uncertain. The CDR3 spans 13 residues. Trimming pared 1 base from V and 0 bases from J, leaving 3 bases between. Per the germline V gene, CDR1 is MNHNS and CDR2 is SASEGT. CDR3 amino acids: CASSEGPNYGYTF. The DNA for the CDR3 is TGTGCCAGCAGTGAAGGTCCTAACTATGGCTACACCTTC.

This clone was recorded once. V and J are TRBV10-2 and TRBJ2-3; D might be TRBD2 (6 bases). Per germline, CDR1 WSHSY and CDR2 SAAADI. The CDR3 is 13 residues long. V lost 5 bases and J lost 2, with 8 bases in between. The CDR3 spells CASSRDSTDTQYF. CDR3 in DNA: TGCGCCAGCAGTCGGGACTCCACAGATACGCAGTATTTT.

The chain has TRBV2 and TRBJ2-3; D tentatively fits TRBD1 or TRBD2 (5 bases each). In germline, CDR1 is SNHLY, CDR2 FYNNEI. CDR3 length: 13 amino acids. The germline V and J ends were trimmed by 8 bases and 4 bases, with 13 bases remaining between them. CDR3 DNA sequence: TGTGCCAGCGTCCGGGACCCGGCAGATACGCAGTATTTT. Encoded protein: CASVRDPADTQYF.

V gene TRBV10-1 combines with J gene TRBJ1-1; perhaps TRBD1 as D (5 bases). Germline V CDR1 and CDR2: WNHNN, SYGVQD (reference sequence). The V end was cut by 2 bases, the J end by 3 bases, with 13 bases between. This CDR3 spans 15 amino acids. Here the CDR3 DNA reads TGCGCCAGCAGTGAGAGGAGGGGATGGGACACTGAAGCTTTCTTT. This translates into CASSERRGWDTEAFF.

The rearrangement joins TRBV6-1 to TRBJ1-1, with a weak D call TRBD1 (5 bases). V was cut by 1 base and J by 4 bases, with 13 bases left in between. CDR1 is MNHNS and CDR2 is SASEGT in the germline V gene. CDR3 length: 15 residues. CDR3 loop: CASSEEAWGPTEAFF. The DNA for the CDR3 is TGTGCCAGCAGTGAAGAGGCCTGGGGACCCACTGAAGCTTTCTTT.

The chain employs TRBV6-5 and TRBJ1-1; no clear D. The CDR3 has 13 residues. V lost 2 bases and J lost 5, with 9 bases in between. The germline CDR1 and CDR2 sequences are MNHEY and SVGAGI. CDR3 coding DNA: TGTGCCAGCAGTTACACGGCCGGGACTGAAGCTTTCTTT. Its protein product is CASSYTAGTEAFF.

The chain uses TRBV30 and TRBJ2-7; 10 nucleotides match TRBD2. The length of the CDR3 is 15 residues. V shed 3 bases and J 3 bases; nucleotides not matched to a gene: 8. Germline V gene sequence: CDR1 GTSNPN, CDR2 SVGIG (reference sequence). CDR3 sequence: CAWRGAGGGYYEQYF. In nucleotides, the CDR3 is TGTGCCTGGAGGGGAGCGGGAGGGGGATACTACGAGCAGTACTTC.

The chain uses TRBV11-2 and TRBJ2-3; 11 positions match TRBD2. The CDR3 extends over 15 amino acids. After removal of 6 bases from V and 7 bases from J, the junction contained 9 bases not matched to a gene. Germline V gene sequence: CDR1 SGHAT, CDR2 FQNNGV. The CDR3 coding sequence is TGTGCCAGCAGTAGTAGCGGGGGGGCCGTGTATACGCAGTATTTT. This gives the protein CASSSSGGAVYTQYF.

The rearrangement joins TRBV19 to TRBJ1-1, with 7 bases aligning to TRBD1. The junction had 7 bases not matched to a gene; V was cut back by 3 bases and J by 3 bases. The CDR3 runs to 15 residues. Germline-derived CDR1 and CDR2 are LNHDA and SQIVND (reference sequence). CDR3 in amino acids: CASSIVKGAYTEAFF. The DNA of the CDR3 is TGTGCCAGTAGTATTGTAAAGGGGGCCTACACTGAAGCTTTCTTT.

The V and J genes are TRBV11-2 and TRBJ2-7, with D possibly TRBD1 on 5 matching bases. Trimming stripped 1 base from V and 5 bases from J, with 15 bases between. The germline V gene has CDR1 SGHAT and CDR2 FQNNGV. The CDR3 loop spans 15 amino acids. CDR3 sequence reads: CASSLGGRLVDEQYF. The CDR3 bases are TGTGCCAGCAGCTTAGGGGGCAGGCTCGTGGACGAGCAGTACTTC.

The chain employs TRBV6-1 and TRBJ2-5, with unresolved D. This CDR3 region has 15 residues. The V and J ends lost 3 bases and 5 bases respectively, with 16 bases between them. CDR1 and CDR2 (germline): MNHNS, SASEGT. CDR3 sequence: CASSDLSELGETQYF. The CDR3 bases are TGTGCCAGCAGTGATTTGTCAGAGCTTGGGGAGACCCAGTACTTC.

The rearrangement uses TRBV7-8 and TRBJ1-1; TRBD1 agrees at 7 bases. Losses at the gene ends were 7 bases for V and 2 bases for J; bases not matched to a gene: 7. Germline CDR1 and CDR2: SGHVS and FQNEAQ. This CDR3 region has 14 residues. This chain's CDR3 is CASTTDRANTEAFF. Written as DNA, the CDR3 is TGTGCCAGCACCACAGACAGGGCTAACACTGAAGCTTTCTTT.

The chain couples TRBV29-1 to TRBJ2-5, with 8 bases identical to TRBD2. Per germline, CDR1 SQVTM and CDR2 ANQGSEA. The CDR3 runs to 14 residues. Trimming cost V 6 bases and J 4 bases; bases outside gene matches: 10. For the CDR3, the DNA is TGCAGCGTGCGCGGGGGGTTAGGGCGAGAGACCCAGTACTTC. Residues: CSVRGGLGRETQYF.